The T cell receptor (beta chain) under discussion was sequenced for a study of blood T cell repertoires in COVID-19. Study-level information: The United States, Italy and Spain were the sources of the acute and convalescent COVID-19 samples. Nucleic acid was either cDNA or gDNA, and it came from T cells, B-cell-depleted T cells, or PBMCs.

Germline V gene lookup returns CDR1 KGHSH and CDR2 LQKENI. The V end was cut by 5 bases, the J end by 3 bases, with 10 bases between. The CDR3 consists of 13 residues. Sequenced by immunoSEQ multiplex PCR; TCRdb stores in-frame clones only, minus some. Of 250,000 to 300,000 clones listed, about nine tenths were seen once; the top ten hold 10% to 12%. The sequenced sample was peripheral blood. This sequence was found in a woman in her twenties or thirties with COVID-19, enrolled during active disease. J is TRBJ1-1 and V is TRBV18; the D is unclear. CDR3: CASSTGRDTEAFF. The CDR3 DNA reads TGTGCCAGCTCAACGGGGAGGGACACTGAAGCTTTCTTT. The complete variable domain, with remaining parts taken from reference TRBV18 and TRBJ1-1, reads NAGVMQNPRHLVRRRGQEARLRCSPMKGHSHVYWYRQLPEEGLKFMVYLQKENIIDESGMPKERFSAEFPKEGPSILRIQQVVRGDSAAYFCASSTGRDTEAFFGQGTRLTVV.